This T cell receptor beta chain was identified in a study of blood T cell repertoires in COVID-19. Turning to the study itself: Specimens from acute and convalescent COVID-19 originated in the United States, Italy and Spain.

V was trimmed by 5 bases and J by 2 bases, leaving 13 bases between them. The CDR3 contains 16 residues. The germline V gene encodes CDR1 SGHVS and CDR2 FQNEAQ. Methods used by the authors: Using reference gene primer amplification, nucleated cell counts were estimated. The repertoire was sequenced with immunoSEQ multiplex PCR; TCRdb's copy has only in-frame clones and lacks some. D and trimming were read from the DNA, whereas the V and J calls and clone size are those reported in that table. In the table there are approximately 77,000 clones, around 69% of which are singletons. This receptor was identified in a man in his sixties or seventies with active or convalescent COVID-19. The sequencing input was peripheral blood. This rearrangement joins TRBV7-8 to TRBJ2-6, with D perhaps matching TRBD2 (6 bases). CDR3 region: CASSPWGGAGANVLTF. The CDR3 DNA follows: TGTGCCAGCAGCCCTTGGGGAGGAGCTGGGGCCAACGTCCTGACTTTC.